The 10 T cell receptor beta chains listed next were all sequenced from one sample in a study of T cell changes during pregnancy in multiple sclerosis (dated by TCRdb to between 2018 and 2021). The library came from the immunoSEQ multiplex PCR assay. TCRdb retrieved this table from immuneACCESS and kept in-frame rearrangements only. Not all clones are present; in checked studies, unresolved V genes account for under half, and no reason is known for the remainder. The sample has approximately 65,000 clones on record, 90% to 95% of them singletons. 1.1% to 1.5% of the sample is in the top ten clones. This specimen was peripheral blood, taken in the third trimester of pregnancy. The source of these receptors is a female donor in good health, enrolled as a control in a pregnancy study.

The chain is built from TRBV6-5 and TRBJ2-5; no definite D call. Looked up from germline, CDR1 is MNHEY and CDR2 is SVGAGI. Trimming took off 0 bases at V and 0 bases at J, with 5 bases between the two ends. The CDR3 is 14 residues long. The CDR3 DNA reads TGTGCCAGCAGTTACTCCGAGCACCAAGAGACCCAGTACTTC. This encodes CASSYSEHQETQYF.

This clone was observed at least ten times. The chain couples TRBV5-1 to TRBJ1-2, with D possibly being TRBD1 (6 bases). This CDR3 has 15 residues. V lost 4 bases and J 5 bases, leaving 18 bases between the germline ends. Germline CDR1 SGHRS, CDR2 YFSETQ. The CDR3 DNA is TGCGCCAGCAGCAAGGGACAACAGATGGGATATGGCTACACCTTC. Its protein product is CASSKGQQMGYGYTF.

The V call is TRBV25-1, the J call TRBJ2-7; D is undetermined. There are 11 residues in the CDR3. Germline V gene data show CDR1 as MGHDK and CDR2 as SYGVNS. Trimming took 5 bases from V and 3 from J, leaving 5 bases between them. In nucleotides, the CDR3 is TGTGCCAGCAGTCAGTTCTACGAGCAGTACTTC. Amino acid sequence: CASSQFYEQYF.

The V gene is TRBV18, the J gene TRBJ1-5; D gene ambiguous. This CDR3 has 15 amino acids. V was cut by 3 bases and J by 0 bases, with 9 bases left in between. Germline V lookup: CDR1 KGHSH, CDR2 LQKENI. CDR3: CASSPAGDSNQPQHF. As DNA, the CDR3 is TGTGCCAGCTCACCGGCAGGCGATAGCAATCAGCCCCAGCATTTT.

This rearrangement joins TRBV5-4 to TRBJ1-2, with D maybe TRBD1 (5 bases). This CDR3 comprises 14 residues. Trimming cost V 6 bases and J 4 bases, with 16 bases left between them. Germline values: CDR1 SGHNT, CDR2 YYREEE (reference sequence). The CDR3 DNA reads TGTGCCAGCAAACCTAGGGGCAGGTCCTATGGCTACACCTTC. Protein sequence: CASKPRGRSYGYTF.

This clone was detected only a few times. CDR3 loop: CASSLRDNRGYTF. As DNA, the CDR3 is TGTGCCAGCAGCCTACGGGACAATCGTGGCTACACCTTC. The chain combines TRBV11-1 with TRBJ1-2; a possible D gene is TRBD1 (6 bases). CDR3 size: 13 residues. V was shortened by 5 bases and J by 7 bases, with 14 bases between the two germline ends. Germline V gives CDR1 SGHAT, CDR2 FQDESV (reference sequence).

V is TRBV11-2 and J is TRBJ2-1; tentatively, D is TRBD2 (5 bases). This CDR3 has 11 residues. The germline gives CDR1 SGHAT, CDR2 FQNNGV. The V end lost 4 bases, the J end lost 10 bases, and 8 bases lay between the germline ends. CDR3 sequence: CASSWGVEQFF. The CDR3 DNA sequence: TGTGCCAGCAGCTGGGGAGTCGAGCAGTTCTTC.

The rearrangement joins TRBV6-5 to TRBJ2-5; 9 bases align to TRBD2. The CDR3 covers 15 residues. V gave up 2 bases and J gave up 4 bases; unmatched junction bases: 5. Per the germline V gene, CDR1 is MNHEY and CDR2 is SVGAGI. The CDR3 sequence is CASSYSGGSLETQYF. The CDR3 bases are TGTGCCAGCAGTTACAGCGGGGGGTCTCTAGAGACCCAGTACTTC.

The V call is TRBV7-9, the J call TRBJ2-2; D possibly corresponds to TRBD2 (6 bases). Trimming stripped 5 bases from V and 4 bases from J, with 17 bases between. CDR1 SEHNR and CDR2 FQNEAQ come from the germline V gene (reference sequence). The CDR3 is made up of 16 amino acids. The CDR3 loop reads CASSGLGGVITGELFF. CDR3 DNA sequence: TGTGCCAGCAGCGGACTTGGCGGGGTAATCACCGGGGAGCTGTTTTTT.

The chain has TRBV6-4 and TRBJ2-1, with 11 positions matching TRBD2. Germline V CDR1 and CDR2: MRHNA, SNTAGT. This CDR3 contains 15 residues. With V trimmed by 3 bases and J by 5 bases, 3 bases remained unmatched. In nucleotides, the CDR3 is TGTGCCAGCAGTGAATCTAGCGGGGGGAACAATGAGCAGTTCTTC. This sequence encodes CASSESSGGNNEQFF.